Listed below are T cell receptor beta chains from one sample, sequenced in a study of regulatory T cells in long-lasting Graves disease. TCRdb itself ran the multiplex PCR reads through MiXCR, one entry per CDR3 protein. The sample has 450,000 to 700,000 distinct CDR3 sequences; 13% are singletons. These data were also filed under a second study, of T cells in Graves' hyperthyroidism and ophthalmopathy.

This sample comprised peripheral blood mononuclear cells (PBMCs), obtained at new diagnosis, from a patient treated with antithyroid drugs. Receptor source: a man younger than 45 with Graves disease. The CDR3 runs from the conserved cysteine through the conserved F or W.

>TRBV20-1
CSSGTGGFVDTQYF
>TRBV7-2
CASSPDHPGNTIYF
>TRBV2
CASSDWGGLNTEAFF
>TRBV29-1
CSAQDSDYEQYF
>TRBV19
CASRRDDLLRNTIYF
>TRBV3-1
CASSTRDRFPNVLTF
>TRBV20-1
CSAHTGAGGGTDTQYF
>TRBV7-9
CASSSQWTGELFF
>TRBV24-1
CATSDGWGQAFF
>TRBV12-3/TRBV12-4
CASSWQGQGQETQYF
>TRBV3-1
CASSQDSRLAPSYEQYF
>TRBV6-2/TRBV6-3
CASSALPLGQGANEQFF
>TRBV30
CAWSPGQYTGELFF
>TRBV29-1
CSGRLAGAQRVQFF
>TRBV10-1
CASSEVRDTQYF
>TRBV20-1
CSAQGQPQETQYF
>TRBV13
CASSLQAVRYEQYF
>TRBV7-3
CASSSGQGHEQYF
>TRBV20-1
CSALPGGGADTQYF
>TRBV12-3/TRBV12-4
CASSLRSVEAFF
>TRBV20-1
CSASQGIGELFF
>TRBV12-3/TRBV12-4
CASSLGSGSFEQYF
>TRBV6-4
CASSEFGGITGELFF
>TRBV20-1
CSAREQKGVFGYTF
>TRBV2
CASRSSGREVDEQYF
>TRBV20-1
CSAAYGINEQYF
>TRBV2
CASRMAVRTGELFF
>TRBV27
CASQSRLTGELFF
>TRBV11-2
CASSPSSTQYF
>TRBV14
CASSHTGEDYGYTF
>TRBV20-1
CSARVRTDYGYTF
>TRBV2
CASRKGQEDTQYF
>TRBV5-6
CASRERLGNEQFF
>TRBV6-4
CASSDSAGSYNEQFF
>TRBV20-1
CSARDSQGGDTQYF
>TRBV5-6
CASSRTPRDRVVSPLHF
>TRBV25-1
CAGSEHSSNYEQYF
>TRBV6-2/TRBV6-3
CASRTGRTSGMLSDTQYF
>TRBV27
CASSLSQPNSSYEQYF
>TRBV25-1
CASSETGGTETQCF
>TRBV4-1
CASSQPGGSRNQPQHF
>TRBV12-3/TRBV12-4
CASSPSGLAYNEQFF
>TRBV6-2/TRBV6-3
CASSYGSQTYNEQFF
>TRBV10-3
CAIRASGSSGANVLTF
>TRBV5-6
CASSLGVGYTF
>TRBV20-1
CSARDGGLETQYF
>TRBV27
CASSPQGGSDGYTF
>TRBV27
CASSFTGQGLYPGTQYF
>TRBV28
CASSLNLASWETQYF
>TRBV14
CASSQDLITQYF
>TRBV5-1
CASRDNTGSKTQYF
>TRBV29-1
CSVVYTEAFF
>TRBV29-1
CSVHEPGLADHTGELFF